This T cell receptor (beta chain) was captured by sequencing in a study of cytomegalovirus exposure and HLA in healthy donors (dated 2017 in TCRdb). Study-wide context: According to an earlier analysis of 587 of the donors, some 170 million T cells yielded 95 million to 140 million unique TCR beta sequences and more than 250 Gb of sequence data. An early release that covered about 600 HLA-typed donors contained about 290 gigabases of sequencing data and 80 million or so unique TCR sequences. Of the 398 genotyped donors, 65% to 90% were placed in the genetic ancestry cluster associated with self-reported Caucasian donors. The study aimed to test whether signatures of past pathogen exposure could be identified by cataloging public T cell receptors. The study profiled the T cell repertoires of 500 to 800 subjects by immunosequencing and related them to cytomegalovirus serostatus. Along with the roughly 700-subject first cohort, a separate validation cohort of roughly 110 different subjects was used. To predict cytomegalovirus infection status, the study brought together high-throughput TCR immunosequencing, statistical association of individual TCRs with disease status, and machine learning. In a later analysis, previously published TCR beta repertoires from 666 donors were re-analyzed and high-resolution HLA genotyping was added so that TCR occurrence patterns could be studied. In the later analysis, no new phenotypic data were used to find candidate immune exposures; instead, reliance was placed on TCR beta sequences and their occurrence across donors. An earlier analysis of roughly 600 of the donors used high-throughput TCR beta sequencing to judge whether each TCR beta V gene segment behaved as functional or pseudogenic. Donor age, sex, ethnicity and CMV serostatus were compiled together with the repertoire data. Genome-wide SNP genotypes for about 55% of the 666 donors were used in a later genetic analysis, which treated that subset as a discovery cohort. Every repertoire in the discovery cohort had been generated on one and the same sequencing platform. Both class I and class II loci were covered by HLA typing, at four-digit resolution. Typing coverage varied by locus: 629-630 donors for A, B, C, DRB1 and DQB1; more than 500 for DQA1; more than 600 for DPA1; around 490 for DPB1. Roughly 5 DR-DQ haplotypes were handled as single units for association and clustering because linkage in the cohort was strong. Among around 400 genotyped donors of the cohort, an average of roughly 240,000 unique TCR beta nucleotide sequences were sequenced per donor, 15% to 20% of them non-productive.

The cohort comprised 670 or so healthy bone marrow donors. Cohort members were all nominally healthy when sampled, although unrecorded immune exposures were likely present. The donor was CMV seropositive and belonged to the group of 250 to 350 seropositive cohort members. A peripheral blood sample was collected from each donor, and TCR beta sequencing was performed on peripheral blood mononuclear cells. The Qiagen DNeasy Blood Extraction Kit was used to extract genomic DNA from the blood cell samples. Library preparation used the immunoSEQ multiplex PCR assay. A mixture of 60 forward primers for TCR Vbeta segments and 13 reverse primers for TCR Jbeta segments was used in the multiplex PCR. The CDR3 region of rearranged TCR beta genes was amplified from genomic DNA by a multiplex PCR assay. On the Illumina HiSeq System, the amplified TCR beta libraries were sequenced as 87-base-pair reads. The paper's data handling went like this. Across the roughly 640 repertoires, a later analysis counted some 81 million unique TCR beta chains, around 11 million of which were shared by at least two donors. A nearest-neighbor algorithm error-corrected the raw reads and collapsed the reads into unique sequences, merging closely related sequences to remove PCR and sequencing errors. Alignment of CDR3 sequences to IMGT reference sequences was used to assign V, D and J gene segments. For a sequence to be retained, at least a six-nucleotide match to both a V gene segment and a J gene segment was required. Rearrangements were called productive when the CDR3 lacked stop codons and stayed in frame with V and J; all others were non-productive. CDR3 was defined by IMGT convention, running from the second conserved V-encoded cysteine to the conserved J-encoded phenylalanine. The earlier analysis of 587 of the donors excluded any sequence lacking an unambiguous match to a single V gene segment. An earlier analysis of under 750 of the donors called V segments functional above 56.7% productive rearrangements and segregating when the between-donor standard deviation exceeded 5%. A statistical classification framework was built for diagnosing cytomegalovirus status from the catalog of TCR beta chain sequences. A later analysis assigned V and J genes by comparing TCR nucleotide sequences with IMGT/GENE-DB human TR gene sequences. In a later analysis, CDR3 sequences and most-parsimonious VDJ recombination scenarios were assigned using the TCRdist pipeline. In a later analysis, each TCR beta chain was defined by its CDR3 amino acid sequence together with its V-gene family, and reads lacking a unique V-gene family were excluded. To address suspected cross-contamination and a sequencing artifact, a later analysis removed some 620 highly shared, low-generation-probability nucleotide sequences. In a later analysis, a clonal expansion index was calculated for each public chain from normalized within-repertoire ranks of inferred template counts. Generation probabilities in a later analysis came from a VDJ recombination model fitted to out-of-frame rearrangements, and those results were checked against IGoR. In a later analysis, hypergeometric tests were used to score TCR-TCR, TCR-HLA and TCR-CMV co-occurrence, with a repertoire-size bias correction applied to TCR pairs. To estimate false discovery rates, a later analysis permuted the HLA or CMV assignments 20 times. In a later analysis, co-occurring TCRs were grouped with DBSCAN, and TCRdist sequence similarity was added when clustering was performed within HLA-allele-positive subsets. Repertoires with fewer than 30,000 or more than 120,000 public chains were left out of co-occurrence clustering, as were about five repertoires with anomalous nucleotide sharing. The table was pulled from immuneACCESS by TCRdb, which kept in-frame rearrangements only. Such tables lose some clones; where checked, under half of the loss comes from unresolved V genes, and the rest has no known cause. The DNA gave D and trimming, while V, J and clone size come from that table. The sample yields more than 90,000 clones; around 74% were counted once. The top ten clones comprise approximately 4.4% of the sample.

Results the study describes overall, beyond this receptor: The authors suggested that the approach could potentially be generalized to other disease states and immunological phenotypes. A later analysis associated about 18,000 TCR beta sequences with specific HLA alleles at a false discovery rate of 0.05. In a later analysis, most CMV-associated TCR beta chains were found to appear HLA-restricted, with HLA associations seemingly driven largely by CMV exposure. In an earlier analysis of some 640 of the donors, most TCR beta V segments were observed in productive rearrangements about 87% or about 30% of the time, broadly matching IMGT annotations. An association between a missense DCLRE1C variant and V-gene and J-gene trimming of TCR beta chains was found in a later genetic analysis and replicated in an independent cohort. In a later genetic analysis, fewer N-insertions in productive TCRs were reported among donors in an Asian-associated ancestry cluster than the roughly 700-donor mean. Because HLA typing was missing for some donors at each locus, association tests included only the typed subset. Across donors, most TCR sequences were observed very rarely, whereas some public TCRs were present in many individuals. A further reported finding was that TCR beta sequences accurately predicted the HLA-A and HLA-B alleles for most subjects in the first cohort. Linkage disequilibrium might explain the correlated functional status among segregating V segments, but an unknown experimental factor could not be ruled out. In a later analysis, HLA-associated TCR beta chains showed more clonal expansion and lower generation probabilities than non-associated chains that were equally common. Sequencing depth was assumed to be roughly uniform across donors in the presence/absence analyses, though that assumption may not hold. According to a later analysis, TCR association rates differed among HLA loci, with DRB1 alleles showing the most associated TCRs and HLA-C alleles showing the fewest. Strong co-occurrence of HLA alleles, especially DR and DQ, made assigning TCR associations to individual alleles difficult. Cytomegalovirus status was reported to be diagnosed by the classifier with high specificity and sensitivity in both the original and validation cohorts. CMV serostatus was the only immune exposure information available for the cohort. The sequencing pipeline was judged likely to have produced a cluster of highly shared sequence variants as a technical artifact. A total of about 150 TCR beta chains were listed by the study as associated with cytomegalovirus. Three of the identified cytomegalovirus-associated TCR beta chains were confirmed in vitro to be specific for cytomegalovirus antigens. In a later analysis, several top co-occurrence clusters were reported to appear linked to parvovirus B19, influenza, CMV and Epstein-Barr virus. Because counts were too low, about 17 rarely observed V segments, including chromosome 9 orphons, were excluded from the earlier analysis of 587 of the donors. In this cohort, only TCR beta chains were sequenced, and detectable features were limited by the absence of alpha or paired-chain data.

Turning to this clone: What antigen it recognizes has not been identified. Base quality data are lacking; no much larger clone is found one base away.

The clonotype was recovered from a man aged 25-40 years in good health and CMV-seropositive. The specimen was PBMCs.

The CDR3 amino acid sequence is: CASSVWQGAKNIQYF. The DNA sequence is as follows: TGTGCCAGCAGTGTGTGGCAGGGAGCCAAAAACATTCAGTACTTC. The rearrangement joined TRBV2 to TRBJ2-4, with a weak D call of TRBD1 (5 bases match). The CDR3, from cysteine to phenylalanine, totals 15 residues. Only the CDR3 region is kept as DNA, spanning 45 bases read in frame from base 1. V is shortened by 4 bases, J by 0 bases, and the region joining them spans 10 bases. Via the germline V gene, CDR1 is SNHLY and CDR2 FYNNEI.